The 18 T cell receptor beta chains presented below share a single source sample, sequenced in a study of T cells in Graves' hyperthyroidism and ophthalmopathy. RNA transcripts yielded amplified TCR beta CDR3 regions. The HTBI primer set was used in a first-round RT-PCR of the TCR CDR3. TCRdb independently ran MiXCR on the multiplex PCR reads; one entry per CDR3 protein. The repertoire includes a few hundred thousand distinct CDR3 sequences, around 42% of them detected once, and around 17% sits in the top ten. The sequenced material came from peripheral blood or thyroid tissue (not recorded which). The receptors originated from an adult woman with Graves' disease, either hyperthyroidism or ophthalmopathy (not recorded which).

Details on this clonotype: Without the conserved terminal phenylalanine or tryptophan, this CDR3 likely stems from a read error. The limits of the CDR3 on the DNA are not certain, so only TCRdb's listed CDR3 is given. This rearrangement joins TRBV6-6 to TRBJ2-5; the D segment call TRBD1 is taken from the table without a DNA check. The CDR3 has 10 residues if both end residues are counted. The germline V gene encodes CDR1 MNHNY and CDR2 SVGAGI (reference sequence). The CDR3 loop is CASRAGQQNY.

This clonotype was detected ten times or more. This chain uses TRBV7-8 with TRBJ2-7; D is uncertain. Germline V gene lookup returns CDR1 SGHVS and CDR2 FQNEAQ. Trimming took 5 bases from V and 6 from J, leaving 8 bases between them. The CDR3 consists of 11 residues. The CDR3 region has the DNA TGTGCCAGCAGCGGGTTGTTCGAGCAGTACTTC. Amino acid sequence: CASSGLFEQYF.

This chain connects TRBV10-3 to TRBJ2-2; D gene unclear. The CDR3 contains 10 residues. Germline-derived CDR1 and CDR2 are ENHRY and SYGVKD. Trimming took 7 bases from V and 6 from J, leaving 3 bases between them. CDR3: CAIIAGELFF. The DNA for the CDR3 is TGTGCCATCATAGCCGGGGAGCTGTTTTTT.

The V call is TRBV29-1, the J call TRBJ1-2; 9 bases agree with TRBD1. The J segment lost 8 bases and the V segment lost 2 bases, leaving 9 bases of the junction unmatched. Germline CDR1 SQVTM, CDR2 ANQGSEA. The CDR3 spans 14 residues. The CDR3 region has the DNA TGCAGCGTTGAATCGACACAGGGGGCGAGGGGCTACACCTTC. Translation: CSVESTQGARGYTF.

The chain combines TRBV24-1 with TRBJ2-5; D perhaps matches TRBD1 (5 bases). The CDR3 loop spans 14 amino acids. V dropped 4 bases and J dropped 4 bases, with 12 bases sitting between them. The germline gives CDR1 KGHDR, CDR2 SFDVKD. The CDR3 bases are TGTGCCACCAGTGACCCAGGGATGGGAGAGACCCAGTACTTC. It is translated as CATSDPGMGETQYF.

This clonotype was found a few times. This chain links TRBV5-1 with TRBJ2-2; 8 nucleotides match TRBD1. CDR1 and CDR2 (germline): SGHRS, YFSETQ. V gave up 0 bases and J gave up 3 bases; unmatched junction bases: 4. The CDR3 runs to 16 residues. The CDR3 spells CASSLADREDTGELFF. Written as DNA, the CDR3 is TGCGCCAGCAGCTTGGCGGACAGGGAGGACACCGGGGAGCTGTTTTTT.

V and J are TRBV20-1 and TRBJ2-6; D gene ambiguous. Germline-derived CDR1 and CDR2 are DFQATT and SNEGSKA (reference sequence). CDR3 length: 13 amino acids. Trimming left V 3 bases short and J 4 bases short, with 7 bases between. The CDR3 loop is CSASLAGANVLTF. Written as DNA, the CDR3 is TGCAGTGCTAGTCTGGCAGGGGCCAACGTCCTGACTTTC.

This chain joins TRBV10-2 and TRBJ1-6, with 10 positions matching TRBD1. V dropped 8 bases and J dropped 7; count of bases not matched to a gene: 11. The CDR3 spans 16 residues. The V gene's germline CDR1 is WSHSY and CDR2 SAAADI. The CDR3 here is CASSLPGQGGNSPLHF. The CDR3 bases are TGCGCCAGCTCCCTCCCTGGACAGGGGGGAAATTCACCCCTCCACTTT.

This clonotype was seen just once. The J gene is TRBJ2-3, the V gene TRBV10-3; TRBD2 might be the D (5 bases). Germline V gene data show CDR1 as ENHRY and CDR2 as SYGVKD. Trimming removed 3 bases from V and 3 bases from J, with 7 bases in between. The length of the CDR3 is 13 residues. CDR3: CAISDGVTDTQYF. CDR3 sequence (DNA): TGTGCCATCAGTGACGGGGTTACAGATACGCAGTATTTT.

This clonotype has at least ten counts. This chain links TRBV29-1 with TRBJ2-7, with 8 bases that match TRBD1. Germline V CDR1 and CDR2: SQVTM, ANQGSEA. J lost 5 bases, V lost 5 bases, and 5 bases had no gene match. CDR3 length: 12 residues. The CDR3 nucleotides are TGCAGCGTTCCCGGACAGGGTAACGAGCAGTACTTC. This translates into CSVPGQGNEQYF.

This chain links TRBV7-9 with TRBJ1-2; D is perhaps TRBD1 (5 bases). CDR1 is SEHNR, CDR2 FQNEAQ, per germline (reference sequence). The CDR3 is 14 amino acids. Trimming pared 4 bases from V and 9 bases from J, leaving 18 bases between. Here the CDR3 DNA reads TGTGCCAGCAGCTCTTCGGACATTGCGAGAAGCTACACCTTC. Residues: CASSSSDIARSYTF.

V gene TRBV3-1 combines with J gene TRBJ1-1, with TRBD1 as a possible D gene (5 bases). Germline lookup yields CDR1 LGHDT and CDR2 YNNKEL (reference sequence). This CDR3 spans 17 amino acids. Trimming cost V 2 bases and J 5 bases, with 21 bases left between them. CDR3 amino acids: CASSQLRDPLIGTEAFF. In nucleotides, the CDR3 is TGTGCCAGCAGCCAATTAAGGGACCCGCTCATCGGGACTGAAGCTTTCTTT. Full variable domain (remainder filled in from reference TRBV3-1 and TRBJ1-1): DTAVSQTPKYLVTQMGNDKSIKCEQNLGHDTMYWYKQDSKKFLKIMFSYNNKELIINETVPNRFSPKSPDKAHLNLHINSLELGDSAVYFCASSQLRDPLIGTEAFFGQGTRLTVV.

This clonotype was counted at least ten times. CDR3 region: CASSEDGGNSPLHF. CDR3 nucleotides: TGTGCCAGCAGCGAGGACGGGGGGAATTCACCCCTCCACTTT. V gene TRBV9 combines with J gene TRBJ1-6, with D possibly being TRBD1 (5 bases). This CDR3 is 14 amino acids long. Germline V gene lookup returns CDR1 SGDLS and CDR2 YYNGEE. V dropped 3 bases and J dropped 7 bases, with 11 bases sitting between them.

The V gene is TRBV24-1, the J gene TRBJ2-5, with D possibly matching TRBD2 (6 bases). The CDR3 contains 15 residues. Trimming shortened V by 8 bases and J by 4 bases, and 19 bases separated the two germline ends. Germline V gene sequence: CDR1 KGHDR, CDR2 SFDVKD. CDR3 in DNA: TGTGCCACCATGGACTTTTCTCGCGGGACAGAGACCCAGTACTTC. The encoded protein is CATMDFSRGTETQYF.

In its sample, this clonotype was seen a few times. This sequence joins TRBV5-5 and TRBJ2-7; a possible D gene is TRBD2 (6 bases). The CDR3 is 15 residues long. Germline CDR1 SGHKS, CDR2 YYEKEE (reference sequence). V was shortened by 5 bases and J by 3 bases, with 18 bases between the two germline ends. CDR3 in amino acids: CASRHPSGLHYEQYF. In DNA, the CDR3 is TGTGCCAGCAGGCATCCTTCGGGACTCCACTACGAGCAGTACTTC.

This clonotype was found many times. This chain joins TRBV6-1 and TRBJ1-5; 7 nucleotides match TRBD1. This CDR3 has 15 residues. CDR1 and CDR2 (germline): MNHNS, SASEGT. V gave up 4 bases and J gave up 4 bases; unmatched junction bases: 7. The CDR3 DNA follows: TGTGCCAGCAGTGTCGAGGGGGCGAGGAATCAGCCCCAGCATTTT. Translated: CASSVEGARNQPQHF.

This clonotype occurred many times. This sequence joins TRBV6-2 or TRBV6-3 and TRBJ2-5, with D unresolved. Germline lookup yields CDR1 MNHEY and CDR2 SVGEGT. Trimming took off 0 bases at V and 1 base at J, with 6 bases between the two ends. The CDR3 length is 14 residues. CDR3 sequence (DNA): TGTGCCAGCAGTTACTCTAGCAGCCAAGAGACCCAGTACTTC. Residues: CASSYSSSQETQYF.

V and J are TRBV11-2 and TRBJ2-5; D tentatively fits TRBD1 or TRBD2 (5 bases each). V shed 4 bases and J shed 5 bases, with 14 bases lying between them. CDR1 and CDR2 from the germline V gene are SGHAT and FQNNGV. CDR3 length: 14 residues. This chain's CDR3 is CASSSKEGRETQYF. CDR3 DNA: TGTGCCAGCAGCTCCAAAGAGGGGCGGGAGACCCAGTACTTC.